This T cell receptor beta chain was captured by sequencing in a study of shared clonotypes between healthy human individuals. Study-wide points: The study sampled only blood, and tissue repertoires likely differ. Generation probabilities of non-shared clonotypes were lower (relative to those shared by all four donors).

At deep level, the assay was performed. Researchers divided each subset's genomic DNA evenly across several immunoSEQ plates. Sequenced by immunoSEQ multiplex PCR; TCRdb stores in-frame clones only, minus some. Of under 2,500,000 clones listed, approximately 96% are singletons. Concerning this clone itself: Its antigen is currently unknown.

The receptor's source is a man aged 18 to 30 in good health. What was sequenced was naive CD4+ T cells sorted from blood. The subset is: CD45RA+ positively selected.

CDR3 loop: CASTADRSQETQYF. The CDR3 bases are TGTGCCAGCACTGCGGACCGGAGCCAAGAGACCCAGTACTTC. The V call is TRBV2, the J call TRBJ2-5, with D unclear. This CDR3 contains 14 residues. CDR1 and CDR2 from the germline V gene are SNHLY and FYNNEI. Trimming cost V 7 bases and J 1 base, with 13 bases left between them.